The rows below give T cell receptor beta chains drawn from one sample of a study of cytomegalovirus exposure and HLA in healthy donors. Method: immunoSEQ multiplex PCR; TCRdb's copy keeps in-frame clones and lacks some. The top ten clones hold about 5.7% of a sample with more than 95,000 clones, about a tenth of them seen once. Material: PBMCs. The receptors originated from a man aged 35-49 years in good health and CMV-seropositive. Each CDR3 is given without its conserved first and last residue. The order of the fields is V gene, CDR3 protein.

V: TRBV9; CDR3: ASSVYSSGEQF
V: TRBV15; CDR3: ATSRDRDYYQPQH
V: TRBV11-2; CDR3: ASSSSGGHGYNEQF
V: TRBV7-3; CDR3: ASSPEGGAGTEAF
V: TRBV4-1; CDR3: ASSQVQGKQF
V: TRBV5-1; CDR3: ASSLQGSDTEAF
V: TRBV7-7; CDR3: ASSLANGQDNVNTEAF
V: TRBV18; CDR3: ASSPDEGEETQY
V: TRBV5-1; CDR3: ASSSTGGFYEQY
V: TRBV7-2; CDR3: ASSPIFRSTKNNEQF
V: TRBV4-2; CDR3: ASSKGTLSSEQY
V: TRBV10-3; CDR3: AISGGLAGGRRWEQF
V: TRBV11-3; CDR3: ARPGNSYNEQF
V: TRBV7-2; CDR3: ASSLGQGALYGYT
V: TRBV9; CDR3: ASSQWGNTEAF
V: TRBV6-5; CDR3: ASSSGGLGNQPQH
V: TRBV27; CDR3: ASMAVRILGNTEAF
V: TRBV5-6; CDR3: ASSFGGAEAF
V: TRBV11-2; CDR3: ASSFYRDRVYEQY
V: TRBV7-2; CDR3: ASSMGLNNEQF
V: TRBV28; CDR3: ASRSNTEAF
V: TRBV6-4; CDR3: ASSDSSGGGSRELF
V: TRBV28; CDR3: ASSFPILAGGSRDYNEQF
V: TRBV4-1; CDR3: ASSHLSGTPTDTQY
V: TRBV29-1; CDR3: SAQGQGIYEQY
V: TRBV6-5; CDR3: ASSYSRGGNTEAF
V: TRBV5-6; CDR3: ASSLGVGTA
V: TRBV5-1; CDR3: ASTPLTSGSYEQY
V: TRBV6-6; CDR3: ASSPDRVSGNTIY
V: TRBV7-3; CDR3: ASSLTGDRNQPQH
V: TRBV7-2; CDR3: ASKTGGGYEQY
V: TRBV7-3; CDR3: ASSYGGTPYKQY
V: TRBV2; CDR3: ASGGGEYGYT
V: TRBV30; CDR3: AWSPTTSGNTIY
V: TRBV7-2; CDR3: ASSPGLASYEQY
V: TRBV2; CDR3: ASSEDRANTEAF
V: TRBV13; CDR3: ASSFSAGEDTGELF
V: TRBV7-8; CDR3: ASSPFGLGYT
V: TRBV13; CDR3: ASSRRNLNYEQY
V: TRBV10-3; CDR3: AISESIRTSGRYQETQY
V: TRBV14; CDR3: ASSQSGGQWETQY
V: TRBV27; CDR3: ASSYGAGGPYEQY
V: TRBV7-3; CDR3: ASSLGGRGQEQY
V: TRBV5-6; CDR3: ASSQTGVGANVLT
V: TRBV11-1; CDR3: ASSLSGDQPQH
V: TRBV11-2; CDR3: ASSLQGARVTDTQY
V: TRBV11-2; CDR3: ASSFTRPEYNEQF
V: TRBV4-2; CDR3: ASSPKQGVGVVTEAF
V: TRBV10-2; CDR3: ASSAQGGLFFEQY
V: TRBV19; CDR3: ASTRGQGKGYTIY
V: TRBV5-8; CDR3: ASFNRGRDTDTQY
V: TRBV7-2; CDR3: ASRRGTQYEQY
V: TRBV7-2; CDR3: ASRPGGPTDTQY
V: TRBV7-6; CDR3: ASSDRGDLGTQY
V: TRBV6-5; CDR3: ASSYAGLGTGELF
V: TRBV28; CDR3: ASSFPRTGGYGYT
V: TRBV27; CDR3: ASPSPSTVAASNGRANTGELF
V: TRBV15; CDR3: ATSRDRGTGTYEQY
V: TRBV5-5; CDR3: ASSWDRGNTEAF